The subject of this entry is one T cell receptor beta chain. No antigen is known for it. The sample is drawn from a study of cytomegalovirus exposure and HLA in healthy donors. Study results and limitations: Most TCRs appeared rarely, but some public TCRs recurred in many donors.

13 Jbeta primers and 60 Vbeta primers were used for the PCR. The protocol was immunoSEQ multiplex PCR, while the TCRdb copy is restricted to in-frame clones and leaves out a portion. Among 150,000 or so clones listed, 65% to 70% were seen once. The V gene end was trimmed by 10 bases and the J gene end by 0 bases; junction bases not matched to a gene: 12. The CDR3 consists of 17 residues. As for the donors, each was a healthy bone marrow donor. The V and J genes are TRBV5-3 and TRBJ2-1, with 11 nucleotides matching TRBD1. TRBV5-3 is identified as an open reading frame with a role that is uncertain. The sequencing sample was made of PBMCs. The sequence derives from a young man in good health and CMV-seropositive. CDR3 sequence reads: CAGCKSGTGGSYNEQFF. CDR3 in DNA: TGTGCCGGGTGTAAGTCCGGGACAGGGGGCTCCTACAATGAGCAGTTCTTC.